This entry concerns a single TCR beta chain. The antigen is undetermined. A much larger clone is a single base away; this may be a read error. CDR1 and CDR2 (germline): SGHAT, FQNNGV. CDR3 length: 13 amino acids. The researchers obtained blood RNA from unsorted whole blood and also extracted germline DNA. Patients were treatment-naive with chronic HBV infection. From approximately 0.5 ug of total RNA, TCR beta-specific cDNA was reverse-transcribed using a constant-region primer. TCR beta libraries came from three nested multiplex PCR rounds using slightly modified ARM-PCR. Amplification in the first two PCR rounds was performed using TRBV1-TRBV30 forward primers and a C-beta reverse primer for roughly 9 cycles each. TCRdb re-analysed the multiplex PCR reads in MiXCR, keeping a single row per CDR3 protein. The data hold about 180,000 distinct CDR3 sequences, with 50% to 75% observed a single time. The data belong to a study of tumor-infiltrating lymphocytes in primary liver carcinoma. Study at large: There were tumors of stage T1-T3 N0M0, each 4.2 to 10 cm across. Study-level results: Lesser overlap characterized tumor-adjacent and tumor-blood pairs relative to tumor region pairs.

This clonotype was sampled from a man in his forties with primary liver carcinoma and hepatitis B virus infection. This rearrangement joins TRBV11-2 to TRBJ1-1; D unclear. The sample consisted of peripheral blood. CDR3: CDSSSQMNTEAFF. The CDR3 nucleotides are TGTGACAGCAGCTCTCAAATGAACACTGAAGCTTTCTTT.